The 8 T cell receptor beta chains presented below share a single source sample, sequenced in a study of a mutant IDH1 vaccine in newly diagnosed glioma. These receptors lack a known antigen. Some clones are missing from TCRdb's copy, which holds only in-frame ones; the method was immunoSEQ multiplex PCR. The repertoire holds just over 80,000 clones, with approximately 85% as singletons. Time point described: week 23, last vaccination. Each vaccine dose was 300 ug of mutant IDH1 20-mer peptide, with topical imiquimod. Sequenced material: PBMCs, taken from a glioma patient whose treatment included an IDH1 peptide vaccine. The receptor source for this set is a young man with glioma. Some clones in this sample may be carry-over from other donors' samples.

V gene TRBV6-5 combines with J gene TRBJ1-2; D uncertain. Germline V CDR1 and CDR2: MNHEY, SVGAGI. This CDR3 region has 12 residues. The V and J ends lost 8 bases and 4 bases respectively, with 11 bases between them. This CDR3 reads CASSSRVYGYTF. The CDR3 DNA sequence: TGTGCCAGCTCCTCCCGCGTCTATGGCTACACCTTC.

In this sample, this clone turned up once. The gene calls are TRBV7-2 and TRBJ1-2; 7 bases align to TRBD1. Looked up from germline, CDR1 is SGHTA and CDR2 is FQGNSA. V was clipped by 3 bases and J by 6 bases; unmatched bases: 4. The CDR3 runs 13 residues. The chain's CDR3 is CASSFQGVDGYTF. Here the CDR3 DNA reads TGTGCCAGCAGCTTTCAGGGGGTGGATGGCTACACCTTC.

V usage is TRBV11-2 and J usage is TRBJ1-3; D gene ambiguous. In germline, CDR1 is SGHAT, CDR2 FQNNGV. This CDR3 comprises 13 residues. Trimming cost V 5 bases and J 3 bases, with 8 bases left between them. The CDR3: CASSSPVGNTIYF. The CDR3 nucleotides are TGTGCCAGCAGCAGCCCCGTTGGAAACACCATATATTTT. Full variable domain (outside the CDR3, taken from reference TRBV11-2 and TRBJ1-3): EAGVAQSPRYKIIEKRQSVAFWCNPISGHATLYWYQQILGQGPKLLIQFQNNGVVDDSQLPKDRFSAERLKGVDSTLKIQPAKLEDSAVYLCASSSPVGNTIYFGEGSWLTVV.

This chain connects TRBV2 to TRBJ1-6, with TRBD1 identical over 7 bases. Trimming cost V 8 bases and J 0 bases; bases outside gene matches: 7. CDR1 and CDR2 from the germline V gene are SNHLY and FYNNEI. The CDR3 contains 16 residues. The DNA for the CDR3 is TGTGCCAGCGACGACAGGGTGAGCTCCTATAATTCACCCCTCCACTTT. Translating it yields CASDDRVSSYNSPLHF.

The V and J genes are TRBV7-2 and TRBJ1-3; D is uncertain. The CDR3 runs 15 residues. Germline CDR1 and CDR2: SGHTA and FQGNSA. The V end was cut by 2 bases, the J end by 0 bases, with 8 bases between. CDR3 protein: CASSLSVFSGNTIYF. CDR3 coding DNA: TGTGCCAGCAGCTTATCAGTTTTCTCTGGAAACACCATATATTTT.

This chain uses TRBV7-2 with TRBJ1-6; D perhaps matches TRBD1 (5 bases). The CDR3 runs 15 residues. Germline V gene data show CDR1 as SGHTA and CDR2 as FQGNSA. The V end lost 5 bases, the J end lost 7 bases, and 15 bases lay between the germline ends. CDR3 protein: CASSQNGGWNSPLHF. The CDR3 DNA sequence: TGTGCCAGCAGCCAAAACGGGGGTTGGAATTCACCCCTCCACTTT.

This sequence joins TRBV5-1 and TRBJ1-3, with a weak D call TRBD1 (5 bases). Germline-derived CDR1 and CDR2 are SGHRS and YFSETQ. V dropped 5 bases and J dropped 4 bases, with 13 bases sitting between them. CDR3 length equals 14 residues. The CDR3 region is CASRPPGRGNTIYF. In DNA, the CDR3 is TGCGCCAGCAGACCTCCGGGACGAGGAAACACCATATATTTT.

This clone was recorded once. The rearrangement links TRBV30 to TRBJ2-7; possibly TRBD2 for D (5 bases). V lost 1 base to trimming and J lost 2 bases, with 9 bases between them. From germline, CDR1 is GTSNPN and CDR2 SVGIG (reference sequence). The CDR3 spans 13 residues. The DNA of the CDR3 is TGTGCCTGGAGTGGAACCGGGACCTACGAGCAGTACTTC. Protein: CAWSGTGTYEQYF.